These 2 T cell receptor beta chains originate from one sample sequenced in a study of somatic mutations in cytotoxic T cells in rheumatoid arthritis. Profiling relied on immunoSEQ multiplex PCR, and the TCRdb table lists in-frame clones only, not all of them. The table shows 20,000 to 25,000 clones, with 85% to 90% occurring only once. The sample consisted of CD8+ T cells sorted from blood. The receptors originated from a woman aged 50 to 65 in good health.

This chain joins TRBV9 and TRBJ2-3; D is ambiguous. The V gene's germline CDR1 is SGDLS and CDR2 YYNGEE. Trimming took off 1 base at V and 1 base at J, with 4 bases between the two ends. This CDR3 is 13 amino acids long. The CDR3 protein is CASSVLGTDTQYF. The CDR3 coding sequence is TGTGCCAGCAGCGTACTCGGCACAGATACGCAGTATTTT. The full variable domain, its missing parts supplied by reference TRBV9 and TRBJ2-3, is DSGVTQTPKHLITATGQRVTLRCSPRSGDLSVYWYQQSLDQGLQFLIQYYNGEERAKGNILERFSAQQFPDLHSELNLSSLELGDSALYFCASSVLGTDTQYFGPGTRLTVL.

The genes are TRBV7-6 and TRBJ2-2, with D possibly being TRBD1 (5 bases). V lost 3 bases, J lost 7 bases, and 6 bases lay in between. There are 12 residues in the CDR3. In germline, CDR1 is SGHVS, CDR2 FNYEAQ. Written as DNA, the CDR3 is TGTGCCAGCAGCTTCGACAGCGGGGAGCTGTTTTTT. It encodes CASSFDSGELFF.